Below, 16 T cell receptor beta chains from the same sample are listed, as sequenced in a study of T cells in women clearing cervical HPV infection. Profiling relied on immunoSEQ multiplex PCR, and the TCRdb table lists in-frame clones only, not all of them. This table holds 40,000 to 55,000 clones. The sample consisted of blood buffy coat. These receptors all stem from a woman between 18 and 70 years old with a cervical HPV16 infection that either progressed to CIN3+ or cleared (not recorded which).

On this clone itself: Compared with germline, one end of the junction differs, possibly owing to a read error. Read data end 3 residues before the CDR3 end; the end is taken from the germline J gene. This same CDR3 is encoded by further DNA sequences in the sample. V and J are TRBV19 and TRBJ1-3, with 7 bases lining up with TRBD1. The CDR3 is 15 amino acids. Germline-derived CDR1 and CDR2 are LNHDA and SQIVND (reference sequence). The CDR3: CASSPDRAGGNTIYF. The sequenced part of the CDR3 DNA is TGTGCCAGTAGTCCCGACAGGGCGGGAGGAAACACA.

With regard to this clone: From the germline J gene comes the end of the CDR3, since the read stops 3 residues before it. V is TRBV20-1 and J is TRBJ2-7; the D gene is possibly TRBD1 (5 bases). V was trimmed by 3 bases and J by 1 base, leaving 16 bases between them. The CDR3 runs to 15 residues. The V gene's germline CDR1 is DFQATT and CDR2 SNEGSKA (reference sequence). This CDR3 reads CSASYLGHRSYEQYF. Incomplete CDR3 DNA: TGCAGTGCTAGTTATCTCGGACACCGATCCTACGAG.

With regard to this clone: The sequenced fragment ends 3 residues before the CDR3 boundary, so the rest is inferred from the germline J gene. The V gene is TRBV5-1, the J gene TRBJ1-6; possibly TRBD1 for D (5 bases). V was cut by 4 bases and J by 10 bases, with 18 bases left in between. The CDR3 runs 15 residues. Germline V lookup: CDR1 SGHRS, CDR2 YFSETQ. The CDR3 loop reads CASSPQGDPHSPLHF. Incomplete CDR3 DNA: TGCGCCAGCAGCCCTCAGGGTGATCCACACTCACCC. Supplemented by reference TRBV5-1 and TRBJ1-6, the full variable domain reads KAGVTQTPRYLIKTRGQQVTLSCSPISGHRSVSWYQQTPGQGLQFLFEYFSETQRNKGNFPGRFSGRQFSNSRSEMNVSTLELGDSALYLCASSPQGDPHSPLHFGNGTRLTVT.

Concerning this clone itself: The sequence runs out 3 residues before the end of the CDR3; the remainder is reconstructed from the germline J gene. This chain uses TRBV5-1 with TRBJ2-7, with TRBD2 matching 10 bases. Per germline, CDR1 SGHRS and CDR2 YFSETQ. This CDR3 region has 15 residues. After removal of 4 bases from V and 6 bases from J, the junction contained 10 bases not matched to a gene. The CDR3 sequence is CASSTAGGVIGEQYF. The DNA read from the CDR3 is TGCGCCAGCAGCACAGCGGGGGGGGTGATTGGCGAG.

Of note for this clone: The read falls 3 residues short of the CDR3 end, and the missing part is taken from the germline J gene. The chain has TRBV5-6 and TRBJ2-3; no firm D call. The ends were cut back, 6 bases at V and 0 bases at J, with 11 bases in the middle. Germline CDR1 reads SGHDT; CDR2 reads YYEEEE. The CDR3 is made up of 14 amino acids. The CDR3 loop reads CASKPFSSTDTQYF. The DNA read from the CDR3 is TGTGCCAGCAAGCCGTTTTCTAGCACAGATACG.

Worth noting for this clone: The read ends 3 residues before the CDR3 terminus; that terminus is restored from the germline J gene. Distinct nucleotide sequences in the sample also encode this CDR3. The chain combines TRBV5-1 with TRBJ2-7; D may be TRBD2 (6 bases). The germline V gene has CDR1 SGHRS and CDR2 YFSETQ. The germline V and J ends were trimmed by 2 bases and 4 bases, with 10 bases remaining between them. The CDR3 spans 13 residues. The CDR3 here is CASSLSSGYEQYF. The DNA read from the CDR3 is TGCGCCAGCAGCTTATCCAGCGGGTACGAG.

CDR3 sequence: CASSASTSGGVTDTQYF. The DNA read from the CDR3 is TGCGCCAGCAGCGCCTCCACTAGCGGGGGGGTAACAGATACG. The V gene is TRBV5-1, the J gene TRBJ2-3, with 13 bases matching TRBD2. The observed sequence ends 3 residues before the CDR3 terminus, with the missing tail filled in from the germline J gene. CDR1 is SGHRS and CDR2 is YFSETQ in the germline V gene. This CDR3 spans 17 amino acids. V lost 4 bases and J lost 3; bases outside the gene matches: 8.

For this clone: The CDR3 end is not reached by the read, which stops 3 residues before it; the germline J gene fills it in. The chain employs TRBV10-3 and TRBJ2-7, with TRBD2 matching 10 bases. V gave up 3 bases and J gave up 0 bases; unmatched junction bases: 5. Germline V CDR1 and CDR2: ENHRY, SYGVKD. The CDR3 loop spans 16 amino acids. This chain's CDR3 is CAISEPAGGSSYEQYF. Partial CDR3 DNA: TGTGCCATCAGTGAACCAGCGGGGGGGAGCTCCTACGAG.

Incomplete CDR3 DNA: TGTGCCAGCAGTGACTCAAGGGGCAAGGGGAATCAGCCG. It specifies CASSDSRGKGNQP. The entire CDR3 sequence reads CASSDSRGKGNQPQYF. V usage is TRBV2 and J usage is TRBJ2-3, with D possibly being TRBD1 (5 bases). The read is 3 residues too short to cover the CDR3 end, so that end is filled in from the germline J gene. Germline V gene lookup returns CDR1 SNHLY and CDR2 FYNNEI. This CDR3 region has 16 residues.

For this clone: The CDR3 end falls 3 residues outside the read, so it is completed with the germline J gene. The rearrangement joins TRBV18 to TRBJ2-3, with D possibly matching TRBD2 (6 bases). Germline V gene lookup returns CDR1 KGHSH and CDR2 LQKENI. The V end was cut by 5 bases, the J end by 2 bases, with 17 bases between. This CDR3 comprises 16 residues. The CDR3 sequence is CASSRDSPSYTDTQYF. The sequenced CDR3 bases are TGTGCCAGCTCAAGGGACTCCCCCAGCTACACAGATACG.

Comment on this clone: The read falls 3 residues short of the CDR3 end, and the missing part is taken from the germline J gene. This chain connects TRBV29-1 to TRBJ2-3, with D unclear. The CDR3 contains 10 residues. V was pared by 4 bases and J by 5 bases, with 4 bases between. Germline CDR1 reads SQVTM; CDR2 reads ANQGSEA. Here the CDR3 reads CSVGGDTQYF. The CDR3 bases that were read are TGCAGCGTTGGAGGAGATACG.

Notes on this clone: The DNA ends 3 residues before the CDR3 does, and the rest of the CDR3 is filled in from the germline J gene. This chain links TRBV5-4 with TRBJ2-7, with 7 bases matching TRBD1. CDR3 length: 15 residues. The germline V gene has CDR1 SGHNT and CDR2 YYREEE (reference sequence). Trimming at V came to 4 bases and at J to 2 bases, leaving 9 bases not matched to a gene. This CDR3 is CASSAYRQGTYEQYF. The sequenced CDR3 bases are TGTGCCAGCAGCGCCTACCGACAGGGTACCTACGAG.

Remarks on this clone: The CDR3 end falls 3 residues outside the read, so it is completed with the germline J gene. V and J are TRBV30 and TRBJ2-1, with 13 bases aligning to TRBD2. V shed 3 bases, J shed 4 bases, and the junction held 6 bases outside the gene matches. Germline V gives CDR1 GTSNPN, CDR2 SVGIG (reference sequence). The length of the CDR3 is 16 residues. The CDR3 loop reads CAWRVPGLAGYNEQFF. The CDR3 DNA, read in part, is TGTGCCTGGAGGGTACCGGGACTAGCGGGGTACAATGAG. Supplemented by reference TRBV30 and TRBJ2-1, the full variable domain reads SQTIHQWPATLVQPVGSPLSLECTVEGTSNPNLYWYRQAAGRGLQLLFYSVGIGQISSEVPQNLSASRPQDRQFILSSKKLLLSDSGFYLCAWRVPGLAGYNEQFFGPGTRLTVL.

Regarding this clone: The read ends 3 residues early relative to the CDR3; the germline J gene fills the gap. V is TRBV10-3 and J is TRBJ2-1; tentatively, D is TRBD2 (7 bases). Germline values: CDR1 ENHRY, CDR2 SYGVKD. With 8 bases removed from V and 1 base from J, the gap between germline ends came to 12 bases. The CDR3 spans 14 residues. This CDR3 is CAIGGGASYNEQFF. The DNA read from the CDR3 is TGTGCCATCGGCGGGGGCGCGTCCTACAATGAG.

Concerning this clone: The read gets to within 3 residues of the CDR3 end, and the germline J gene fills in the rest. The chain uses TRBV5-1 and TRBJ1-1, with 9 bases fitting TRBD1. CDR1 is SGHRS and CDR2 is YFSETQ in the germline V gene. The CDR3 length is 17 residues. V trimming: 3 bases; J trimming: 4 bases; junction bases outside the gene matches: 13. CDR3 sequence: CASSSYSAGTGFTEAFF. CDR3 DNA (partial): TGCGCCAGCAGCTCCTATTCGGCCGGGACAGGGTTCACTGAA.

A note on this clone: Read coverage stops 3 residues before the CDR3 terminus; the germline J gene supplies the remainder. V is TRBV9 and J is TRBJ2-3; D possibly uses TRBD1 or TRBD2 (5 bases each). The ends were cut back, 0 bases at V and 4 bases at J, with 27 bases in the middle. The CDR3 length is 20 residues. CDR1 is SGDLS and CDR2 is YYNGEE in the germline V gene. Here the CDR3 reads CASSVESRVGFLSRADTQYF. The CDR3 DNA, read in part, is TGTGCCAGCAGCGTAGAGTCGAGGGTAGGATTTTTAAGCAGGGCAGATACG.